This TCR beta chain was obtained from a study of blood T cell repertoires in COVID-19. Study-wide context: Donors in the United States, Italy and Spain gave samples during acute or convalescent COVID-19.

V was shortened by 0 bases and J by 4 bases, with 10 bases between the two germline ends. The germline CDR1 and CDR2 sequences are LGHDT and YNNKEL (reference sequence). The CDR3 has 15 amino acids. The assay was immunoSEQ multiplex PCR, and TCRdb's table has in-frame clones only and misses some. The sample yields more than 400,000 clones, approximately 83% seen once. The sample taken for sequencing was peripheral blood. The V call is TRBV3-1 (or the pseudogene TRBV3-2), the J call TRBJ2-1, with D hard to call. This sequence originates from a human donor in a cohort sampled during active COVID-19. Written as DNA, the CDR3 is TGTGCCAGCAGCCAAGATTCCCTGGCTTACAATGAGCAGTTCTTC. Protein sequence: CASSQDSLAYNEQFF.